The present T cell receptor beta chain was sequenced within a study of T cells in Graves' hyperthyroidism and ophthalmopathy. On the study more broadly: Peripheral blood specimens were obtained at initial diagnosis, prior to any treatment.

There were TCR beta CDR3 regions amplified from RNA transcripts. During a first-round RT-PCR of the TCR CDR3, the HTBI primer set was used. TCRdb passed the multiplex PCR reads through MiXCR, listing each CDR3 protein once. The sample holds more than 500,000 distinct CDR3 sequences, 15% to 20% seen once. This clonotype was seen many times. This CDR3 spans 12 amino acids. CDR1 and CDR2 from the germline V gene are PRHDT and FYEKMQ (reference sequence). Trimming cost V 5 bases and J 4 bases, with 6 bases left between them. The origin of this receptor is a woman aged 25 to 39 with Graves' ophthalmopathy. This chain links TRBV13 with TRBJ2-1; possibly TRBD2 for D (5 bases). The source material was blood. CDR3 nucleotide sequence: TGTGCCAGCAGCCGGGGTTACAATGAGCAGTTCTTC. Translating gives CASSRGYNEQFF.